The rows below give T cell receptor beta chains drawn from one sample of a study of OX40 agonist ivuxolimab in advanced cancers. Using immunoSEQ multiplex PCR, the repertoire was profiled, and TCRdb retains in-frame clones only, with some absent. The top ten clones hold roughly 46% of a sample with over 10,000 clones, around four fifths of them seen once. Sample: CD4+ or CD8+ T cells sorted from blood, taken in a trial of the OX40 agonist ivuxolimab. These receptor sequences come from an adult with an advanced solid tumor such as melanoma, head and neck, liver or kidney cancer. Both conserved end residues are part of each CDR3. A D gene is named only where the DNA matches it firmly. Expanded clones get a size class; other rows say once, few or many, or leave the size out.

J: TRBJ1-3
D: NA
size: NA
V: TRBV4-2
CDR3: CASSFQGGTGNTIYF
DNA: TGTGCCAGCAGCTTTCAAGGGGGAACTGGAAACACCATATATTTT

J: TRBJ2-1
D: NA
size: NA
V: TRBV29-1
CDR3: CSVEDLYNEQFF
DNA: TGCAGCGTTGAGGACCTCTACAATGAGCAGTTCTTC

J: TRBJ2-1
D: TRBD2
size: once
V: TRBV14
CDR3: CASSQLAGAHNEQFF
DNA: TGTGCCAGCAGCCAACTAGCGGGAGCCCACAATGAGCAGTTCTTC

J: TRBJ2-7
D: NA
size: NA
V: TRBV7-9
CDR3: CASSVDREQYF
DNA: TGTGCCAGCAGCGTGGACAGAGAGCAGTACTTC

J: TRBJ1-2
D: NA
size: once
V: TRBV28
CDR3: CASSLNGVSGSGYTF
DNA: TGTGCCAGCAGTTTAAATGGTGTCTCGGGGTCTGGCTACACCTTC

J: TRBJ1-1
D: NA
size: NA
V: TRBV9
CDR3: CASSVAQRMNTEAFF
DNA: TGTGCCAGCAGCGTAGCTCAACGGATGAACACTGAAGCTTTCTTT

J: TRBJ1-2
D: NA
size: NA
V: TRBV9
CDR3: CASSDGGQGNYGYTF
DNA: TGTGCCAGCAGCGATGGGGGGCAGGGTAACTATGGCTACACCTTC

J: TRBJ2-7
D: NA
size: NA
V: TRBV28
CDR3: CASTSRRLNRQGTQQYF
DNA: TGTGCCAGCACCTCACGTCGGCTAAACAGGCAAGGGACGCAGCAGTACTTC

J: TRBJ2-7
D: NA
size: few
V: TRBV5-6
CDR3: CASSLFSGGTYEQYF
DNA: TGTGCCAGCAGCTTATTTAGCGGAGGGACTTACGAGCAGTACTTC

J: TRBJ2-7
D: NA
size: medium-sized
V: TRBV6-1
CDR3: CASSAEHYEQYF
DNA: TGTGCCAGCTCTGCGGAGCACTACGAGCAGTACTTC

J: TRBJ2-7
D: NA
size: NA
V: TRBV4-1
CDR3: CASSQGPRSYEQYF
DNA: TGCGCCAGCAGCCAAGGGCCAAGGTCCTACGAGCAGTACTTC

J: TRBJ2-3
D: NA
size: NA
V: TRBV6-5
CDR3: CATTPGHGTDTQYF
DNA: TGTGCCACCACCCCAGGGCATGGGACAGATACGCAGTATTTT

J: TRBJ2-7
D: NA
size: NA
V: TRBV28
CDR3: CASSPSEGYEQYF
DNA: TGTGCCAGCAGTCCCAGTGAGGGTTACGAGCAGTACTTC

J: TRBJ1-2
D: TRBD1
size: NA
V: TRBV5-6
CDR3: CASRSGGHGYTF
DNA: TGTGCCAGCAGGTCAGGGGGCCATGGCTACACCTTC

J: TRBJ2-7
D: NA
size: few
V: TRBV28
CDR3: CASSHGYEQYF
DNA: TGTGCCAGCAGCCATGGCTACGAGCAGTACTTC

J: TRBJ2-2
D: NA
size: NA
V: TRBV4-2
CDR3: CASSQGVPNTGELFF
DNA: TGTGCCAGCAGCCAGGGTGTACCGAACACCGGGGAGCTGTTTTTT

J: TRBJ1-1
D: NA
size: NA
V: TRBV4-2
CDR3: CASSQDATGSRGAFF
DNA: TGTGCCAGCAGCCAAGACGCAACAGGATCTAGAGGAGCTTTCTTT

J: TRBJ2-1
D: NA
size: NA
V: TRBV27
CDR3: CASSSDGSSYNEQFF
DNA: TGTGCCAGCAGTTCTGACGGGAGCTCCTACAATGAGCAGTTCTTC

J: TRBJ2-7
D: TRBD2
size: NA
V: TRBV28
CDR3: CASSLAATSGRAYEQYF
DNA: TGTGCCAGCAGTTTAGCGGCTACTAGCGGGAGGGCCTACGAGCAGTACTTC

J: TRBJ2-5
D: NA
size: NA
V: TRBV20-1
CDR3: CRTGVETQYF
DNA: TGCAGGACGGGAGTGGAGACCCAGTACTTC

J: TRBJ1-5
D: TRBD1
size: NA
V: TRBV2
CDR3: CASSEMGTGFSNQPQHF
DNA: TGTGCCAGCAGTGAAATGGGGACAGGGTTCAGCAATCAGCCCCAGCATTTT

J: TRBJ1-5
D: NA
size: NA
V: TRBV27
CDR3: CASSLSRQGNQPQHF
DNA: TGTGCCAGCAGTTTATCGCGACAGGGCAATCAGCCCCAGCATTTT

J: TRBJ2-1
D: NA
size: NA
V: TRBV9
CDR3: CASSVESRDYEQFF
DNA: TGTGCCAGCAGCGTAGAAAGTCGGGACTATGAGCAGTTCTTC

J: TRBJ1-6
D: TRBD1
size: NA
V: TRBV27
CDR3: CASSLMIGRGYNSPLHF
DNA: TGTGCCAGCAGTTTAATGATCGGCAGGGGGTATAATTCACCCCTCCACTTT

J: TRBJ2-3
D: NA
size: NA
V: TRBV6-5
CDR3: CASSLLDTQYF
DNA: TGTGCCAGCAGTCTTCTAGATACGCAGTATTTT

J: TRBJ1-5
D: NA
size: NA
V: TRBV10-1
CDR3: CASSAGYQPQHF
DNA: TGCGCCAGCAGTGCAGGATATCAGCCCCAGCATTTT

J: TRBJ2-3
D: TRBD1
size: NA
V: TRBV5-4
CDR3: CASSWGQGSDTQYF
DNA: TGTGCCAGCAGCTGGGGACAGGGCAGCGATACGCAGTATTTT

J: TRBJ2-7
D: NA
size: NA
V: TRBV7-3
CDR3: CASSLLGGHEQYF
DNA: TGTGCCAGCAGCTTACTGGGGGGCCACGAGCAGTACTTC

J: TRBJ2-7
D: NA
size: large
V: TRBV6-5
CDR3: CASSYSINVAGYEQYF
DNA: TGTGCCAGCAGTTACTCGATCAATGTAGCAGGATACGAGCAGTACTTC